This T cell receptor beta chain was recorded in a study of blood T cell repertoires in COVID-19. V was trimmed by 3 bases and J by 2 bases, leaving 11 bases between them. The germline V gene encodes CDR1 LNHDA and CDR2 SQIVND (reference sequence). CDR3 size: 14 residues. The method was immunoSEQ multiplex PCR; TCRdb's version includes in-frame clones alone and lacks a portion of them. The table records around 56,000 clones, around 67% of them present only once. The source of this sequence is a woman in her 70s with acute or convalescent COVID-19. Sequenced sample: peripheral blood. The rearrangement uses TRBV19 and TRBJ2-7; D possibly corresponds to TRBD1 (6 bases). As DNA, the CDR3 is TGTGCCAGTAGTATGTATGGACAGACCTACGAGCAGTACTTC. As protein: CASSMYGQTYEQYF.